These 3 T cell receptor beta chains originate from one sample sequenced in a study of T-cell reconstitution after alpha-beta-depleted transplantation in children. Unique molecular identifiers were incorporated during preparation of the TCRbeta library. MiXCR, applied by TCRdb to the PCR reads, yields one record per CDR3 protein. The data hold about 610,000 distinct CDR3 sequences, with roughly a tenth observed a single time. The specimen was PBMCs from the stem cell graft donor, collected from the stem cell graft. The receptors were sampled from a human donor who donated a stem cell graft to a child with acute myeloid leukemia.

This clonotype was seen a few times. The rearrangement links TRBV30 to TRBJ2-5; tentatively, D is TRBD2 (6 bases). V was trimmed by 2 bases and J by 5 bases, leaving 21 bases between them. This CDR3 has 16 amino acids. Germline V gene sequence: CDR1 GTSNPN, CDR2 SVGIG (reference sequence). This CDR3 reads CAWSPSGAFPRETQYF. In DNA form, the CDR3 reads TGTGCCTGGAGTCCGTCGGGAGCGTTCCCTAGGGAGACCCAGTACTTC. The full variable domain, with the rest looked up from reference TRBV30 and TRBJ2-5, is SQTIHQWPATLVQPVGSPLSLECTVEGTSNPNLYWYRQAAGRGLQLLFYSVGIGQISSEVPQNLSASRPQDRQFILSSKKLLLSDSGFYLCAWSPSGAFPRETQYFGPGTRLLVL.

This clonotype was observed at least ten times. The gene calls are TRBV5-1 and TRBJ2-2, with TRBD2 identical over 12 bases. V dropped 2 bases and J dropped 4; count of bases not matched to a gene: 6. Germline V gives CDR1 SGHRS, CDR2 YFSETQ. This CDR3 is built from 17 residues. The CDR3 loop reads CASSLSLAGGPTGELFF. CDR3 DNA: TGCGCCAGCAGCTTATCGCTAGCGGGAGGGCCCACCGGGGAGCTGTTTTTT.

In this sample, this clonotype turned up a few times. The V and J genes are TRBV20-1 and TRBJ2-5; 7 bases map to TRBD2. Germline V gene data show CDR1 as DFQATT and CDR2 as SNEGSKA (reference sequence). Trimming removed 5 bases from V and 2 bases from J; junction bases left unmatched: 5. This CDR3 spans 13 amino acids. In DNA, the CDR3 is TGCAGTGCTCTAGCGGAGCTTCAAGAGACCCAGTACTTC. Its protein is CSALAELQETQYF.